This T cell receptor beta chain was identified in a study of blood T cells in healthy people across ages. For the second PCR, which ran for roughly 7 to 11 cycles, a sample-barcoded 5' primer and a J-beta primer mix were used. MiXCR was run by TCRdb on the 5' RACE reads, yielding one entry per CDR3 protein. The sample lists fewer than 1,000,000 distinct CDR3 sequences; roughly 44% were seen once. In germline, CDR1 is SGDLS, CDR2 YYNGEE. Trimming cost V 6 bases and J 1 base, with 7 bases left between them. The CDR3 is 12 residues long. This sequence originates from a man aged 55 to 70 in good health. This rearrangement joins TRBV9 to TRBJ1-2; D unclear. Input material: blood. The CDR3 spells CASTFSNYGYTF. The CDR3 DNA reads TGTGCCAGCACGTTCAGTAACTATGGCTACACCTTC. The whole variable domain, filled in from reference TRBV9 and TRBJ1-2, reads DSGVTQTPKHLITATGQRVTLRCSPRSGDLSVYWYQQSLDQGLQFLIQYYNGEERAKGNILERFSAQQFPDLHSELNLSSLELGDSALYFCASTFSNYGYTFGSGTRLTVV.